The entry that follows covers one T cell receptor (beta chain) sequence. Its antigen is currently unknown. The sample is drawn from a study of T cell responses to AZD1222 COVID-19 vaccine. Study-wide findings and caveats: The study identified only six AZD1222 recipients as seropositive at baseline. None of the repertoires were sampled until the peak T cell response had passed. Reportedly, nearly half the spike-specific TCRs target unmutated variant regions.

Produced via immunoSEQ multiplex PCR; TCRdb's table is partial and in-frame only. The data show roughly 140,000 clones, around 88% seen once. The source of this sequence is an adult in good health. The source was peripheral blood, collected on day 0 of AZD1222 vaccination.

The CDR3 bases are TGTGCCATCAGTGATTCACCGGGACTAGCGGGAGGAGGTGAGCAGTTCTTC. Encoded protein: CAISDSPGLAGGGEQFF. V is TRBV10-3 and J is TRBJ2-1, with TRBD2 identical over 15 bases. V was clipped by 3 bases and J by 9 bases; unmatched bases: 9. Germline CDR1 is ENHRY and CDR2 is SYGVKD. CDR3 size: 17 residues.